These 20 T cell receptor beta chains were sequenced from one sample in a study of early T cells in non-severe SARS-CoV-2 infection. TCRdb re-called the 5' RACE reads with MiXCR, one entry per CDR3 protein. The sample lists just over 70,000 distinct CDR3 sequences; roughly an eighth were seen once. Specimen: whole blood. All receptors derive from an adult who was a healthcare worker with PCR-confirmed SARS-CoV-2 infection or an uninfected control (not recorded which).

This clonotype was seen repeatedly, ten times or more. One end of the junction does not line up with germline, which may come from a read error. The chain combines TRBV9 with TRBJ2-7; 8 bases agree with TRBD1. The length of the CDR3 is 14 residues. Germline V gene lookup returns CDR1 SGDLS and CDR2 YYNGEE. In nucleotides, the CDR3 is TGTGCCTGCAGCGTAGCCCCCACAGGGGGCGAGCAGTACTTC. This sequence encodes CACSVAPTGGEQYF.

This clonotype showed up many times. V gene TRBV30 combines with J gene TRBJ1-3; no firm D call. Trimming took off 5 bases at V and 0 bases at J, with 14 bases between the two ends. The length of the CDR3 is 15 residues. Germline V gene lookup returns CDR1 GTSNPN and CDR2 SVGIG (reference sequence). The CDR3 spells CAWVPNYSSGNTIYF. The DNA for the CDR3 is TGTGCCTGGGTCCCCAACTACTCCTCTGGAAACACCATATATTTT.

This clonotype was detected ten times or more. CDR3 residues: CASSADRGYEQYF. The CDR3 DNA sequence: TGTGCCAGCAGTGCGGACAGGGGGTACGAGCAGTACTTC. The V and J genes are TRBV2 and TRBJ2-7; 10 bases are a match to TRBD1. The germline gives CDR1 SNHLY, CDR2 FYNNEI. There are 13 residues in the CDR3. V gave up 4 bases and J gave up 4 bases; unmatched junction bases: 1.

V is TRBV29-1 and J is TRBJ1-1; D is ambiguous. From germline, CDR1 is SQVTM and CDR2 ANQGSEA. Trimming shortened V by 1 base and J by 6 bases, and 9 bases separated the two germline ends. This CDR3 has 12 amino acids. This chain's CDR3 is CSVEGVVAEAFF. CDR3 DNA: TGCAGCGTTGAAGGGGTTGTCGCTGAAGCTTTCTTT.

This clonotype was seen once. The chain joins TRBV20-1 to TRBJ2-1; the D is unclear. Between the trimmed V and J ends, which lost 0 bases and 4 bases, there was a span of 13 bases. The CDR3 has 15 amino acids. Per germline, CDR1 DFQATT and CDR2 SNEGSKA (reference sequence). DNA for the CDR3: TGCAGTGCTAGAGATCTTTCAGTGCCTTACAATGAGCAGTTCTTC. Encoded protein: CSARDLSVPYNEQFF.

This clonotype was seen many times. The chain links TRBV5-1 to TRBJ2-3, with D tentatively TRBD2 (6 bases). CDR1 SGHRS and CDR2 YFSETQ come from the germline V gene. The CDR3 contains 15 residues. V lost 4 bases and J 2 bases, leaving 14 bases between the germline ends. The CDR3 DNA reads as TGCGCCAGCAGCCGGGGGACGGGAGACACAGATACGCAGTATTTT. Its protein product is CASSRGTGDTDTQYF.

The chain uses TRBV15 and TRBJ1-5, with unresolved D. The V gene lost 3 bases and the J gene lost 9 bases, with 18 bases spanning the gap. Germline V gives CDR1 LNHNV, CDR2 YYDKDF (reference sequence). This CDR3 is built from 15 residues. The CDR3 is CATSSDRSGMPPQHF. The CDR3, as DNA: TGTGCCACCAGCAGTGATAGGTCGGGGATGCCGCCCCAGCATTTT.

This clonotype has more than one count but fewer than ten. This chain joins TRBV10-3 and TRBJ2-3; D is uncertain. CDR3 length: 12 residues. Germline CDR1 ENHRY, CDR2 SYGVKD. The ends were cut back, 2 bases at V and 9 bases at J, with 9 bases in the middle. CDR3 region: CAISEVEPTQYF. The CDR3 nucleotides are TGTGCCATCAGTGAGGTCGAGCCGACGCAGTATTTT.

This clonotype was seen at least ten times. The chain has TRBV20-1 and TRBJ2-2; 9 bases are shared with TRBD2. Germline values: CDR1 DFQATT, CDR2 SNEGSKA (reference sequence). The ends lost 4 bases at V and 6 bases at J; junction bases unmatched: 9. The CDR3 is made up of 15 amino acids. The CDR3 DNA reads TGCAGTGCTAATCCGGTGGCGGGAGGGGCCGGGGAGCTGTTTTTT. Residues: CSANPVAGGAGELFF.

This clonotype has a count of ten or more. The genes are TRBV11-2 and TRBJ2-3; no reliable D call. Germline CDR1 is SGHAT and CDR2 is FQNNGV. The CDR3 is 13 amino acids. V was pared by 1 base and J by 4 bases, with 6 bases between. The CDR3 nucleotides are TGTGCCAGCAGCTTAGGAGCGCCAGATACGCAGTATTTT. Residues: CASSLGAPDTQYF.

There are many counts of this clonotype. One end of the junction fails to match germline, which may point to a read error. V usage is TRBV7-7 and J usage is TRBJ2-6; TRBD2 might be the D (7 bases). CDR3 size: 17 residues. CDR1 and CDR2 from the germline V gene are SSHAT and FNYEAQ (reference sequence). CDR3 protein: CASSRGGEFSGANVLTF. Here the CDR3 DNA reads TGTGCTAGCAGCCGAGGGGGGGAGTTCTCTGGGGCCAACGTCCTGACTTTC.

This sequence joins TRBV29-1 and TRBJ2-3; D might be TRBD2 (6 bases). Germline V gene data show CDR1 as SQVTM and CDR2 as ANQGSEA. V was shortened by 4 bases and J by 4 bases, with 12 bases between the two germline ends. This CDR3 region has 13 residues. CDR3 amino acids: CSVASGSSDTQYF. CDR3 nucleotides: TGCAGCGTTGCTTCCGGGAGCTCAGATACGCAGTATTTT.

This clonotype was counted at least ten times. CDR3 amino acids: CASSLWYGYTF. In DNA, the CDR3 is TGTGCCAGCAGTTTATGGTATGGCTACACCTTC. The V gene is TRBV12-3 or TRBV12-4, the J gene TRBJ1-2; D ambiguous. The CDR3 extends over 11 amino acids. V dropped 2 bases and J dropped 5 bases, with 3 bases sitting between them.

This chain links TRBV3-1 with TRBJ2-2; tentative D call: TRBD1 (6 bases). CDR1 and CDR2 from the germline V gene are LGHDT and YNNKEL (reference sequence). V was clipped by 4 bases and J by 2 bases, with 11 bases between them. The CDR3 has 15 residues. Here the CDR3 reads CASSRRGSNTGELFF. DNA for the CDR3: TGTGCCAGCAGCCGCAGGGGCTCTAACACCGGGGAGCTGTTTTTT.

This clonotype came up many times. J is TRBJ2-7 and V is TRBV20-1; D gene ambiguous. This CDR3 contains 13 residues. Germline CDR1 DFQATT, CDR2 SNEGSKA (reference sequence). The V gene lost 3 bases and the J gene lost 7 bases, with 16 bases spanning the gap. The CDR3 sequence is CSASETTPLEQYF. In DNA, the CDR3 is TGCAGTGCTAGCGAGACCACCCCGTTAGAGCAGTACTTC.

The chain uses TRBV29-1 and TRBJ2-3, with unresolved D. Germline CDR1 and CDR2: SQVTM and ANQGSEA. The CDR3 spans 13 residues. Trimming took 4 bases from V and 5 from J, leaving 13 bases between them. CDR3: CSVGEGFRDTQYF. The CDR3 coding sequence is TGCAGCGTTGGGGAAGGGTTCAGAGATACGCAGTATTTT.

This clonotype occurred many times. This rearrangement joins TRBV7-9 to TRBJ2-2; 9 positions agree with TRBD1. The V gene's germline CDR1 is SEHNR and CDR2 FQNEAQ (reference sequence). Trimming at V came to 1 base and at J to 3 bases, leaving 0 bases not matched to a gene. CDR3 length: 15 amino acids. The CDR3 DNA sequence: TGTGCCAGCAGCTTAGGGACAGGGGACACCGGGGAGCTGTTTTTT. This translates into CASSLGTGDTGELFF.

This clonotype was picked up many times. This chain connects TRBV12-5 to TRBJ2-1; 8 bases match TRBD2. Per germline, CDR1 LGHNT and CDR2 FRNRAP. Losses at the gene ends were 4 bases for V and 2 bases for J; bases not matched to a gene: 7. The CDR3 covers 16 residues. CDR3 DNA sequence: TGTGCTAGTGGTTCCCAGAGCGGGGGTCCCTACAATGAGCAGTTCTTC. The encoded protein is CASGSQSGGPYNEQFF.

This clonotype appeared many times. The CDR3 bases are TGCAGTGCTAGTTCGGGCCTAGCGGTCAATGAGCAGTTCTTC. This sequence encodes CSASSGLAVNEQFF. V and J are TRBV20-1 and TRBJ2-1; 7 bases fit TRBD2. The germline CDR1 and CDR2 sequences are DFQATT and SNEGSKA (reference sequence). The trim removed 3 bases at V and 6 bases at J, leaving 8 bases unmatched. The CDR3 runs 14 residues.

In this sample, this clonotype turned up many times. The CDR3 loop reads CASSYDPGVSDGYTF. The CDR3 nucleotides are TGTGCCAGCAGTTATGATCCGGGGGTCTCGGATGGCTACACCTTC. The chain combines TRBV6-5 with TRBJ1-2, with a weak D call TRBD1 (5 bases). The CDR3 consists of 15 residues. V was shortened by 3 bases and J by 6 bases, with 17 bases between the two germline ends. Per the germline V gene, CDR1 is MNHEY and CDR2 is SVGAGI.